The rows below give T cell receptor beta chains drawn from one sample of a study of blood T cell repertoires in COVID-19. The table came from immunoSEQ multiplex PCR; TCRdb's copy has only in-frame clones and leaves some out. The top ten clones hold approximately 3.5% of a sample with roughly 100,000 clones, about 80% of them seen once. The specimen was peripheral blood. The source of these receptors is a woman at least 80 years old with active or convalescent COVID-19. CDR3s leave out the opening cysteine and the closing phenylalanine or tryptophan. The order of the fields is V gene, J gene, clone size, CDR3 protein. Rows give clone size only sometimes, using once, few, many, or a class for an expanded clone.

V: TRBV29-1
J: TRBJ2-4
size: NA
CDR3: SILRGNIQY

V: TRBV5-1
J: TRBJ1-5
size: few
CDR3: ASQPGGADNQPQH

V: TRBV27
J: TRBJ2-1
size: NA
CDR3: ASSSLVTSGYNEQF

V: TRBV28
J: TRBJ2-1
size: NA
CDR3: ASRPLAGEHNEQF

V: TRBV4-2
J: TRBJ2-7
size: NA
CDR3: ASKDTGAGGPNEQY

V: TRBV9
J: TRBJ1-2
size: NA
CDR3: ASSVDRGGYT

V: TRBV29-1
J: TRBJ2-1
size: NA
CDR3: SAQVNEQF

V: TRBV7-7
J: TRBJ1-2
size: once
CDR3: ASSLAPQGDGYT

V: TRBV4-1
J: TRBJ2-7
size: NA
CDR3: ASRRTGSYEQY

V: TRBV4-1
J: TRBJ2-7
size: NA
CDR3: ASSQDRLQRPEQY

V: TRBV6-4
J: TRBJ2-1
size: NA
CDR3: ASSFVGGGEQF

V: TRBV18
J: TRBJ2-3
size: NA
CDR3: ASSLRQGATDTQY

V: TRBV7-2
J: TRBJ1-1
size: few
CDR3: ASSSRRRGGLMNTEAF

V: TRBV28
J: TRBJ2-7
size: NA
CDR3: ASSFLSYEQY

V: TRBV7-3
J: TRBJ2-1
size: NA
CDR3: ASSAGLAGDEQF

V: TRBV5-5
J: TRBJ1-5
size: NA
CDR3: ASSARDNQPQH

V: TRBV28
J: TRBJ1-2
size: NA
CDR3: ASSTRDSRANYGYT

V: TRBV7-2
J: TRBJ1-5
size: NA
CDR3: ASSPRGGPYSNQPQH

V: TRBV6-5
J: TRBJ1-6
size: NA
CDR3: ASTRAGTVQSPLH

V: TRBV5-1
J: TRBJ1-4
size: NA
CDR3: ASSSIGRGPNEKLF

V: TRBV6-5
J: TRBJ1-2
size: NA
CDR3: ASKTGANGYT

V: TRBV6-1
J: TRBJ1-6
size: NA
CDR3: ASSDPGTGGASYNSPLH

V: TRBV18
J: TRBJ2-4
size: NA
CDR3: ASWSGGLDIQY

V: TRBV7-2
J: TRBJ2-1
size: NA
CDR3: ASRGIAGRNEQF

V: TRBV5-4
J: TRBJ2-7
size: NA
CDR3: ASSRPGQGTYEQY

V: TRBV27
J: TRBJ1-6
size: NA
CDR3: ASSLDAPLDRVNSPLH

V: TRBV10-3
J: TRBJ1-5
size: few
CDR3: AISGSQGRGIDNQPQH

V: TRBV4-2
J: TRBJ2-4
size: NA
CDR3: ATQAKNIQY